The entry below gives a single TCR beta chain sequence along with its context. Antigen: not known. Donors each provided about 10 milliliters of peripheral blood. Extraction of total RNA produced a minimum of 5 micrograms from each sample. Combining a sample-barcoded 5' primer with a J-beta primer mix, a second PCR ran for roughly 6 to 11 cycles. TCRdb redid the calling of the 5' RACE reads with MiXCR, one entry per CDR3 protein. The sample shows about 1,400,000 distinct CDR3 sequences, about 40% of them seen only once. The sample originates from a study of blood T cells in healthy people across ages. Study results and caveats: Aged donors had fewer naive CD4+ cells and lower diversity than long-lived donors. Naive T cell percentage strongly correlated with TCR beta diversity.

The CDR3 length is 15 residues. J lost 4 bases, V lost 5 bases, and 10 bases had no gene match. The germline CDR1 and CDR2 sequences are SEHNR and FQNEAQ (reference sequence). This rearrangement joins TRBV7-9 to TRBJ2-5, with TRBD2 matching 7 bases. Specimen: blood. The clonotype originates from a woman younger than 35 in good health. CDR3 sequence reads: CASSREALMTETQYF. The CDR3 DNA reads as TGTGCCAGCAGCCGGGAGGCCTTGATGACAGAGACCCAGTACTTC.